The rows below give T cell receptor beta chains drawn from one sample of a study of T cell clones after liver transplantation. The assay was immunoSEQ multiplex PCR, and TCRdb's table has in-frame clones only and misses some. The sample has about 60,000 clones; 71% are singletons. The sequencing used CD4+ T cells from blood, collected before liver transplant. These receptors were obtained from a human donor who received a liver transplant. The CDR3 runs from the conserved cysteine through the conserved F or W. D genes are given only for firm matches. Part of the rows lack a size; the others show once, few, many or a class for expanded clones.

clone size	D gene	V gene	J gene	CDR3 DNA	CDR3 protein
-	-	TRBV5-4	TRBJ2-7	TGTGCCAGCAGCTTGGTGGACACCTACGAGCAGTACTTC	CASSLVDTYEQYF
-	-	TRBV9	TRBJ1-5	TGTGCCAGCAGCGTCATACGGAGAGATTATCAGCCCCAGCATTTT	CASSVIRRDYQPQHF
-	TRBD1	TRBV6-5	TRBJ2-1	TGTGCCAGCAGCGGACAGGGCTCCTACAATGAGCAGTTCTTC	CASSGQGSYNEQFF
-	TRBD1	TRBV5-6	TRBJ1-1	TGTGCCAGCAGCTCCTATGACAGGGAGAACACTGAAGCTTTCTTT	CASSSYDRENTEAFF
-	-	TRBV5-8	TRBJ1-5	TGTGCCAGCAGCTTGGTAGCCCGGTGGAGCAATCAGCCCCAGCATTTT	CASSLVARWSNQPQHF
-	-	TRBV11-2	TRBJ1-3	TGTGCCAGCAGCTTAGCTGGGCGCGCCTCTGGAAACACCATATATTTT	CASSLAGRASGNTIYF
-	-	TRBV28	TRBJ1-6	TGTGCCAGCAGTCCCTCCCAGGGCAGAGGATCACCCCTCCACTTT	CASSPSQGRGSPLHF
-	-	TRBV9	TRBJ1-1	TGTGCCAGCAGCGTAGGTGGGGCGAACACTGAAGCTTTCTTT	CASSVGGANTEAFF
-	-	TRBV5-4	TRBJ2-7	TGTGCCAGCAGCTTGGTCCAGGGCTACGAGCAGTACTTC	CASSLVQGYEQYF
-	TRBD1	TRBV7-2	TRBJ1-1	TGTGCCAGCAGCCGGACAGGGGGGGGGAACACTGAAGCTTTCTTT	CASSRTGGGNTEAFF
-	TRBD2	TRBV7-3	TRBJ2-5	TGTGCCAGCAGCTTAAACACGGGGGGGCGGGAGACCCAGTACTTC	CASSLNTGGRETQYF
-	-	TRBV14	TRBJ1-2	TGTGCCAGCAGCCTCAGAGGTGATGGCTACACCTTC	CASSLRGDGYTF
-	TRBD1	TRBV4-1	TRBJ2-7	TGCGCCAGCAGCCAAGTCGGGACAGGGAGGTACGAGCAGTACTTC	CASSQVGTGRYEQYF
once	TRBD1	TRBV2	TRBJ1-2	TGTGCCAGCAGTGAGGGACAGGCCTATGGCTACACCTTC	CASSEGQAYGYTF
-	-	TRBV2	TRBJ1-2	TGTGCCAGCAGTGCGGGGGACGGCTACACCTTC	CASSAGDGYTF
-	-	TRBV19	TRBJ1-2	TGTGCCAGTAGTGCCCTTACTGCTAACTATGGCTACACCTTC	CASSALTANYGYTF
few	TRBD2	TRBV2	TRBJ2-5	TGTGCCAGCAGTGAAATAGCGGGGAAAGAGACCCAGTACTTC	CASSEIAGKETQYF
once	-	TRBV7-9	TRBJ2-5	TGTGCCAGCAGCCCCTTGAATCGGGAGACCCAGTACTTC	CASSPLNRETQYF
-	-	TRBV9	TRBJ1-3	TGTGCCAGCAGCGTACTGGCAAACTCTGGAAACACCATATATTTT	CASSVLANSGNTIYF
-	-	TRBV2	TRBJ1-6	TGTGCCAGCGGGTTGGAGCCGCCCTATAATTCACCCCTCCACTTT	CASGLEPPYNSPLHF
-	-	TRBV5-6	TRBJ2-7	TGTGCCAGCAGCGCGGACATCACGGGCGAGCAGTACTTC	CASSADITGEQYF
-	TRBD1	TRBV7-9	TRBJ2-2	TGTGCCAGCAGCTTTAGCAGGGGGCCCGGGGAGCTGTTTTTT	CASSFSRGPGELFF
-	-	TRBV28	TRBJ2-2	TGTGCCAGCACCTCTTCCTTCGGGGGGGAGCTGTTTTTT	CASTSSFGGELFF
-	-	TRBV10-3	TRBJ2-7	TGTGCCATCAGGCCAGCACAGAGCTCCTACGAGCAGTACTTC	CAIRPAQSSYEQYF
-	TRBD1	TRBV5-8	TRBJ2-7	TGTGCCAGCAGCAGCCGGGACAGGGTCGAGCAGTACTTC	CASSSRDRVEQYF
few	-	TRBV25-1	TRBJ1-5	TGTGCCAGCAGGGGGGGTAGCAATCAGCCCCAGCATTTT	CASRGGSNQPQHF
-	-	TRBV28	TRBJ1-5	TGTGCCAGCAGTTTAGGCGGGATCGGACAGCCCCAGCATTTT	CASSLGGIGQPQHF
-	TRBD1	TRBV19	TRBJ1-6	TGTGCCAGTAGTAGAAGACAGGGGGTAAATAATTCACCCCTCCACTTT	CASSRRQGVNNSPLHF
-	TRBD1	TRBV15	TRBJ2-7	TGTGCCACCAGCAGAGAACGACAGGGGGCCTACGAGCAGTACTTC	CATSRERQGAYEQYF
-	TRBD1	TRBV6-1	TRBJ1-6	TGTGCCAGCAGTCCCGAGGGACAGGGAAATTCACCCCTCCACTTT	CASSPEGQGNSPLHF
-	-	TRBV19	TRBJ1-5	TGTGCCAGTACCCGATTGGGGAGAGAGGATCAGCCCCAGCATTTT	CASTRLGREDQPQHF
-	-	TRBV5-6	TRBJ1-5	TGTGCCAGCAGCTTAACGGGAGCGAGCAATCAGCCCCAGCATTTT	CASSLTGASNQPQHF
few	TRBD1	TRBV11-1	TRBJ1-1	TGTGCCAGCAGCTTTTCCGGGACAGTGAACACTGAAGCTTTCTTT	CASSFSGTVNTEAFF
-	TRBD1	TRBV9	TRBJ2-2	TGTGCCAGCAGCGTGGTATGGGACAGGGAGGCCGGGGAGCTGTTTTTT	CASSVVWDREAGELFF
-	TRBD1	TRBV10-1	TRBJ2-1	TGCGCCAGCAGTCCCGGGACAGGGTTTGAGCAGTTCTTC	CASSPGTGFEQFF
-	-	TRBV28	TRBJ1-3	TGTGCCAGCACTCGTTCGGGAGGGGCTACTGGAAACACCATATATTTT	CASTRSGGATGNTIYF
-	TRBD1	TRBV27	TRBJ2-3	TGTGCCAGCAGCCATGGACAGGGGAAGACAGATACGCAGTATTTT	CASSHGQGKTDTQYF
once	TRBD1	TRBV6-1	TRBJ1-6	TGTGCCAGCAGTGAACAGGGGGATTCACCCCTCCACTTT	CASSEQGDSPLHF
-	TRBD1	TRBV9	TRBJ1-1	TGTGCCAGCAGCGCCCCGGGACAGGGGGCGGAAACTGAAGCTTTCTTT	CASSAPGQGAETEAFF
-	-	TRBV6-1	TRBJ1-4	TGTGCCAGCAGTCAAGGGCCGACAACTAATGAAAAACTGTTTTTT	CASSQGPTTNEKLFF